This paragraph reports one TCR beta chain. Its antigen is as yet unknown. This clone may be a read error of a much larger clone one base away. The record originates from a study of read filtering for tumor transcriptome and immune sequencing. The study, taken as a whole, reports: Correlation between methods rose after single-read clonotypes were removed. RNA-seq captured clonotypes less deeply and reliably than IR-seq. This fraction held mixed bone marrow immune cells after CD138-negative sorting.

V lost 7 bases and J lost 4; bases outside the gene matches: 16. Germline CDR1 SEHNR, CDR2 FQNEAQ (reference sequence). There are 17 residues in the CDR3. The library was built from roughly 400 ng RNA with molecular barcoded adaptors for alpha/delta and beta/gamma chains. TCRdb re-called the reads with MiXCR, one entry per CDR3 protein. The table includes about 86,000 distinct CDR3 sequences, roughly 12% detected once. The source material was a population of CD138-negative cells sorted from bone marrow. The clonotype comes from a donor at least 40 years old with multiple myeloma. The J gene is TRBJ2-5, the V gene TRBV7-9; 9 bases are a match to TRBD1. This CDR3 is CASTELSRDRVRETQYF. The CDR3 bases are TGTGCCAGCACCGAGCTTAGTCGGGACAGGGTTCGAGAGACCCAGTACTTC. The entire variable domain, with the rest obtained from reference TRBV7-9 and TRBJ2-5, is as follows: DTGVSQNPRHKITKRGQNVTFRCDPISEHNRLYWYRQTLGQGPEFLTYFQNEAQLEKSRLLSDRFSAERPKGSFSTLEIQRTEQGDSAMYLCASTELSRDRVRETQYFGPGTRLLVL.